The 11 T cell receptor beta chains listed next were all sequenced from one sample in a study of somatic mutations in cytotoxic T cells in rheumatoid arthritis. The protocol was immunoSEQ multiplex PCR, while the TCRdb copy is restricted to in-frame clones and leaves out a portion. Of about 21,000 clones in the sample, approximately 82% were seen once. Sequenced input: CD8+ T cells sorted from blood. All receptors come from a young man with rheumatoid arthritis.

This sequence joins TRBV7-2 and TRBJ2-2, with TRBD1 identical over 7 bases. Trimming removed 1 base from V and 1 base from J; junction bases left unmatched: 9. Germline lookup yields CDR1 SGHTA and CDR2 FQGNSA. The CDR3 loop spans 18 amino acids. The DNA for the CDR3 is TGTGCCAGCAGCTTAGTCCCAGGGGGAAGCGGGAACACCGGGGAGCTGTTTTTT. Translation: CASSLVPGGSGNTGELFF.

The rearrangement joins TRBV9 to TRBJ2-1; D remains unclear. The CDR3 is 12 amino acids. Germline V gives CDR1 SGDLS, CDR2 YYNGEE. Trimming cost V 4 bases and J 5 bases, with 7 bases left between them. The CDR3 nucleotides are TGTGCCAGCAGCCAAGAGGACAATGAGCAGTTCTTC. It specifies CASSQEDNEQFF.

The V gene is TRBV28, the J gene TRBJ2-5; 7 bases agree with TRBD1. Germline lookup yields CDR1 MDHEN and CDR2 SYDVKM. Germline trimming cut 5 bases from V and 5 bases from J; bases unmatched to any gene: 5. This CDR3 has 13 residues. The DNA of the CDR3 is TGTGCCAGCAGTGTTAACAGGGGTGAGACCCAGTACTTC. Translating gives CASSVNRGETQYF.

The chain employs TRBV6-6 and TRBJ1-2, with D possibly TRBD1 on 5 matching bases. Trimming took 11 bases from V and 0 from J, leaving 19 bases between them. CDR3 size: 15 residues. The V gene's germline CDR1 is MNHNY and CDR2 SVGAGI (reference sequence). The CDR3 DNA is TGTGCCTCCAACGGGGCTGAACAATCTAACTATGGCTACACCTTC. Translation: CASNGAEQSNYGYTF.

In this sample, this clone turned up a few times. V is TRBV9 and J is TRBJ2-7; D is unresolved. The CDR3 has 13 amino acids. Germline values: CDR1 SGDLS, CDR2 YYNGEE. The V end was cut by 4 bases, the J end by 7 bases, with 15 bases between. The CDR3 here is CASSYGLRGEQYF. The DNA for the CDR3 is TGTGCCAGCAGCTACGGCCTCCGTGGGGAGCAGTACTTC. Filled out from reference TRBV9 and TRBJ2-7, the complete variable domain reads DSGVTQTPKHLITATGQRVTLRCSPRSGDLSVYWYQQSLDQGLQFLIQYYNGEERAKGNILERFSAQQFPDLHSELNLSSLELGDSALYFCASSYGLRGEQYFGPGTRLTVT.

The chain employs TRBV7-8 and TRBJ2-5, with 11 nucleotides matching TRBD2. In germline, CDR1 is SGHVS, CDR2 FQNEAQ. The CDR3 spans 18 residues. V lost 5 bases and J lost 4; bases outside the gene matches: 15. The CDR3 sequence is CASSNQLAGAMVRETQYF. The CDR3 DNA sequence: TGTGCCAGCAGCAACCAACTAGCGGGGGCAATGGTGAGAGAGACCCAGTACTTC.

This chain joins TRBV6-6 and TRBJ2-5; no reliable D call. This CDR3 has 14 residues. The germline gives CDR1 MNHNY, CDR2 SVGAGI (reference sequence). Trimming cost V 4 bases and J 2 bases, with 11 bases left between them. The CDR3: CASSSTQLQETQYF. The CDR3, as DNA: TGTGCCAGCAGTTCTACTCAGCTTCAAGAGACCCAGTACTTC.

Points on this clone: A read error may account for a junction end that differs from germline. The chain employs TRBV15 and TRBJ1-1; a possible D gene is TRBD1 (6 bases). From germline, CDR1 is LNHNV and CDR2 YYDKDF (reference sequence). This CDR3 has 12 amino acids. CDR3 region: CATSRDYPGAYF. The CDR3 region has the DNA TGTGCCACCAGCAGAGATTACCCAGGGGCATACTTT. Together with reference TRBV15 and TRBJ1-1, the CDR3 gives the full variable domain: DAMVIQNPRYQVTQFGKPVTLSCSQTLNHNVMYWYQQKSSQAPKLLFHYYDKDFNNEADTPDNFQSRRPNTSFCFLDIRSPGLGDTAMYLCATSRDYPGAYFGQGTRLTVV.

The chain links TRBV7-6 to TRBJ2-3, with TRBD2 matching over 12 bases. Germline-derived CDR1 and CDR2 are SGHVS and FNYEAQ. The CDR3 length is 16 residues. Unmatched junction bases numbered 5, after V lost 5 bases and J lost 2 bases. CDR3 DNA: TGTGCCAGCAGCCCACTAGCGGGGGGTACCACAGATACGCAGTATTTT. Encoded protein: CASSPLAGGTTDTQYF.

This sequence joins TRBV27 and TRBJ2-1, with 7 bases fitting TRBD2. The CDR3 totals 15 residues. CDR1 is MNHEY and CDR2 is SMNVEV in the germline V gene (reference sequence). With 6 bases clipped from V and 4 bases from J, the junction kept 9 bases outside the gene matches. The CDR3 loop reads CASSLGRGFYNEQFF. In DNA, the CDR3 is TGTGCCAGCAGCCTGGGGCGGGGGTTTTACAATGAGCAGTTCTTC.

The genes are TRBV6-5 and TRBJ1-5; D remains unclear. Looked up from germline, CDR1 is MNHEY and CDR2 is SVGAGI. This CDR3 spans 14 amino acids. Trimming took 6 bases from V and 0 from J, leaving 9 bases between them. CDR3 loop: CASSAGYSNQPQHF. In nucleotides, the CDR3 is TGTGCCAGCAGCGCCGGTTATAGCAATCAGCCCCAGCATTTT.